This T cell receptor (beta chain) was sequenced for a study of CD8 T cells in Susac syndrome (dated by TCRdb to the late 2010s). Looking at the study overall: Among the Susac syndrome patients who were sequenced, clinically active disease was present in six and clinical remission was observed in roughly eight. Susac syndrome patients were therapy-naive, on corticosteroids (some also receiving IVIg), or on IVIg alone at blood withdrawal. Whether CD8+ T cell activation and differentiation in Susac syndrome was antigen driven was tested using repertoire sequencing. The research as a whole found: In patients with Susac syndrome, the CD4+ T cell repertoire showed no detectable clonal expansion. The TCR sequencing and HLA analysis was acknowledged to have included a relatively small number of individuals.

For this clonotype: Its antigen specificity is not known. No much larger clonotype is one base removed from it; base qualities were not supplied.

RNA was extracted using the RNeasy kit, and about 0.5 to 1 ug of the RNA was reverse transcribed with random hexamers. TCR beta CDR3 regions were amplified with the immunoSEQ multiplex PCR assay covering 54 Vbeta and 13 Jbeta segments. To correct PCR amplification bias, a synthetic template baseline was used for both primer optimization and computational correction. In the paper's pipeline: Only productive sequences were kept, with reads annotated to V, D and J genes according to IMGT and analyzed in immunoSEQ Analyzer. To calculate clonality, Shannon entropy was normalized by log2 of the number of productive unique sequences and then subtracted from one. For each patient and control, public and private clones were evaluated among the 100 most prevalent clones. Clones were defined as Susac-specific if absent from the healthy and MS cohorts, from under 1,200 published viral clones and from other ImmuneACCESS disease sequences. TCRdb passed the public sequencing reads through fastp at Q25 and MiXCR, retaining productive beta sequences. Rows are combined by CDR3 protein, so each entry shows the most common genes and DNA. For this entry, the V and J calls and clone size follow TCRdb and not the study's own pipeline. The sample table records about 190,000 distinct CDR3 sequences; more than 85% of these occur just once. The top ten clones comprise roughly 0.087% of the sample.

Peripheral blood CD8+ and CD4+ T cells from healthy donors, Susac syndrome patients and multiple sclerosis patients were profiled by high-throughput TCR beta sequencing. Susac syndrome patients met recently defined diagnostic criteria for definite or probable disease. Bulk CD8+ and CD4+ T cells were purified by magnetic negative isolation, whereas CD8+ TEMRA cells were enriched by FACS. Blood was drawn into EDTA tubes, processed within 24 hours, and PBMCs were isolated by density gradient centrifugation. PBMCs intended for TCR sequencing were cryopreserved in liquid nitrogen and were subsequently thawed in a 37 degrees C water bath. A purity of at least 90% was achieved for sorted or isolated CD4+, CD8+ and CD8+ TEMRA cells. Trimmed from V: 6 bases; trimmed from J: 9 bases; junction bases lacking a gene match: 10. From cysteine to phenylalanine, the CDR3 is 13 amino acids long. CDR3 DNA is the only sequence kept; it has 39 bases, read in frame from the first base. CDR1 DFQATT and CDR2 SNEGSKA were looked up in the germline V gene (reference sequence).

Sequencing was performed on CD4+ T cells from PBMCs. The receptor chain draws on TRBV20-1 and TRBJ2-1; TRBD2 fits 8 bases in the junction. The TCR sequence derives from a human donor with Susac syndrome. CDR3 protein: CSAKNRGGPEQFF. In nucleotide form, the sequence is TGCAGTGCGAAAAATCGGGGGGGCCCTGAGCAGTTCTTC.